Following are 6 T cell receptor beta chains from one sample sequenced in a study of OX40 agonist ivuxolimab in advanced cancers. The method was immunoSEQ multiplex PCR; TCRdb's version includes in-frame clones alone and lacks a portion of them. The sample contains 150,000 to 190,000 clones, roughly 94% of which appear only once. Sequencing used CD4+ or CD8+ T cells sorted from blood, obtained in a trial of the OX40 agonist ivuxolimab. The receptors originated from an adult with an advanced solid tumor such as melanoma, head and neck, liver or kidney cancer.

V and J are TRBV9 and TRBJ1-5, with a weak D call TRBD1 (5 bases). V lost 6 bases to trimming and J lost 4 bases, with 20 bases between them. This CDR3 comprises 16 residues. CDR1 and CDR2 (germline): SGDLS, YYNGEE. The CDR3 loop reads CASTRTGTADNQPQHF. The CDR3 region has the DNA TGTGCCAGCACCAGAACCGGGACTGCGGATAATCAGCCCCAGCATTTT.

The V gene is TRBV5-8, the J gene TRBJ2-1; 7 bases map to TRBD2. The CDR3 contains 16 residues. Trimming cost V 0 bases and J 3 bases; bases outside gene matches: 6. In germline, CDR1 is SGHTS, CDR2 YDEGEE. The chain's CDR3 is CASSLAGTTLYNEQFF. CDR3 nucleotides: TGTGCCAGCAGCTTGGCCGGGACTACCCTCTACAATGAGCAGTTCTTC.

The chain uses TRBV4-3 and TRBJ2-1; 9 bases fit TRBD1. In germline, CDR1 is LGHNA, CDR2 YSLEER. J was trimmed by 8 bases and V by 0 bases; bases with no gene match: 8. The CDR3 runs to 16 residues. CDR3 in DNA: TGCGCCAGCAGCCAAGATTCTGGGACAGGGTGGGATGAGCAGTTCTTC. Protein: CASSQDSGTGWDEQFF.

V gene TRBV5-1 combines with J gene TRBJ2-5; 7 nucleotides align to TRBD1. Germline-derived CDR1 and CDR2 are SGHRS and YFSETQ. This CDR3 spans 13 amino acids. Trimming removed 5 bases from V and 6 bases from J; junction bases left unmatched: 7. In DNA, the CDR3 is TGCGCCAGCAGGCCGGGACAGTCAAAGACCCAGTACTTC. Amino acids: CASRPGQSKTQYF. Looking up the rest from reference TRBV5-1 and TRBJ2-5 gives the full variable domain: KAGVTQTPRYLIKTRGQQVTLSCSPISGHRSVSWYQQTPGQGLQFLFEYFSETQRNKGNFPGRFSGRQFSNSRSEMNVSTLELGDSALYLCASRPGQSKTQYFGPGTRLLVL.

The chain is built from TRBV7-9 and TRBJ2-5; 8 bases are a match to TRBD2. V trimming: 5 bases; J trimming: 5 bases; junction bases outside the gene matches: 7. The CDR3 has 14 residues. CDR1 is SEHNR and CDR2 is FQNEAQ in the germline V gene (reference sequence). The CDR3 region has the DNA TGTGCCAGCAGCCTCCCGGGGGGGCGGGAGACCCAGTACTTC. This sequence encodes CASSLPGGRETQYF.

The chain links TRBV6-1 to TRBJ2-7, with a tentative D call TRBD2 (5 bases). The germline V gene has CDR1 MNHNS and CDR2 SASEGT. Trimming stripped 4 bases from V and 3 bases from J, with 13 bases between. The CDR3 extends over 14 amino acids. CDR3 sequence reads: CASSVLSRDYEQYF. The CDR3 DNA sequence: TGTGCCAGCAGTGTTCTGTCCCGGGACTACGAGCAGTACTTC.